The 4 T cell receptor beta chains below come from one sample, sequenced in a study of T cell responses to AZD1222 COVID-19 vaccine. Profiled with immunoSEQ multiplex PCR; TCRdb holds only in-frame clones, not every one. The data contain 130,000 or so clones, roughly 88% of them singletons. The input for sequencing was peripheral blood, taken 28 days after the second AZD1222 dose. These receptor sequences come from an adult who received the AZD1222 COVID-19 vaccine.

CDR3 bases: TGTGCCAGCAGTTACCCTGGGACTAGCGGCAATGAGCAGTTCTTC. Translating gives CASSYPGTSGNEQFF. This chain uses TRBV6-5 with TRBJ2-1, with TRBD2 matching 11 bases. The CDR3 contains 15 residues. Germline CDR1 is MNHEY and CDR2 is SVGAGI. With V trimmed by 2 bases and J by 6 bases, 3 bases remained unmatched.

V gene TRBV5-1 combines with J gene TRBJ2-1; 10 bases line up with TRBD1. Germline V lookup: CDR1 SGHRS, CDR2 YFSETQ. Trimming at V came to 4 bases and at J to 7 bases, leaving 8 bases not matched to a gene. The CDR3 sequence is 15 residues long. CDR3 region: CASSTGQGVHNEQFF. In DNA form, the CDR3 reads TGCGCCAGCAGCACCGGACAGGGGGTACATAATGAGCAGTTCTTC.

The chain has TRBV28 and TRBJ2-7; 10 bases agree with TRBD2. V lost 6 bases and J lost 1; bases outside the gene matches: 9. The CDR3 has 16 residues. Germline V gives CDR1 MDHEN, CDR2 SYDVKM. This CDR3 reads CASSTPGLAESYEQYF. The CDR3, as DNA: TGTGCCAGCAGCACCCCTGGACTAGCGGAATCCTACGAGCAGTACTTC.

CDR3 DNA: TGTGCCAGCAGTTTAATTATCGGACAAAGCTACGAGCAGTACTTC. It translates to CASSLIIGQSYEQYF. This chain connects TRBV27 to TRBJ2-7; TRBD1 is a possible D gene (5 bases). The V gene's germline CDR1 is MNHEY and CDR2 SMNVEV (reference sequence). The CDR3 loop spans 15 amino acids. Between the trimmed V and J ends, which lost 2 bases and 3 bases, there was a span of 14 bases.